This T cell receptor beta chain was retrieved from a study of blood T cell repertoires in COVID-19. Some clones are missing from TCRdb's copy, which holds only in-frame ones; the method was immunoSEQ multiplex PCR. The sample contains 330,000 or so clones, over 85% of which appear only once. One Seattle source followed patients from active infection through their disease course. The TCR sequence derives from a woman aged 55-69 years with COVID-19, enrolled during active disease. Sequences were obtained from peripheral blood.

CDR3: CASSYSLAGRSQYF. The CDR3 DNA is TGTGCCAGCAGTTACTCGCTAGCGGGGAGGTCGCAGTATTTT. V is TRBV6-2 or TRBV6-3 and J is TRBJ2-3; 9 bases fit TRBD2. This CDR3 comprises 14 residues. Per the germline V gene, CDR1 is MNHEY and CDR2 is SVGEGT. V shed 0 bases and J 10 bases; nucleotides not matched to a gene: 5.